This T cell receptor beta chain was retrieved from a study of blood T cell repertoires in COVID-19. Across the study: Samples representing acute and convalescent COVID-19 were sourced from the United States, Italy and Spain. In each case, the material was cDNA or gDNA derived from T cells, B-cell-depleted T cells, or PBMCs.

It was during active infection that Seattle patients were enrolled and then longitudinally followed. This CDR3 spans 17 amino acids. From germline, CDR1 is MGHRA and CDR2 YSYEKL. Trimming removed 1 base from V and 4 bases from J, with 19 bases in between. In the source study's methods: Amplification of reference gene primers was used by the study to estimate nucleated cell counts. Sequenced by immunoSEQ multiplex PCR; TCRdb stores in-frame clones only, minus some. V, J and clone size reflect that table, while D and trimming were determined from the DNA. The data show roughly 300,000 clones, roughly 89% seen once.

The sample comprised peripheral blood. This rearrangement joins TRBV4-1 to TRBJ1-2; D uncertain. The receptor comes from a woman aged 25 to 39 with COVID-19, enrolled during active disease. The CDR3 DNA sequence: TGCGCCAGCAGCCAAGGGATTAGGCACCGGGGTCCCTATGGCTACACCTTC. The encoded protein is CASSQGIRHRGPYGYTF.